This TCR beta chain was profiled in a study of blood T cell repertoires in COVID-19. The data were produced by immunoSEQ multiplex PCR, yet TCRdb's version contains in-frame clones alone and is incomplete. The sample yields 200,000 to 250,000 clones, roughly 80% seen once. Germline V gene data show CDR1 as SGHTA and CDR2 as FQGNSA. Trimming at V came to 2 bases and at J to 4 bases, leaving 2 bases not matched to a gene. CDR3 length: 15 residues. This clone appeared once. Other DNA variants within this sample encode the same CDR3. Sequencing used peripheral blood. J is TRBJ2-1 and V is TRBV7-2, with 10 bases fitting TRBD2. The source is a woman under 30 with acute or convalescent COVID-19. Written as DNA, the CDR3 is TGTGCCAGCAGCTTATCTAGCGGGAGTTACAATGAGCAGTTCTTC. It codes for CASSLSSGSYNEQFF. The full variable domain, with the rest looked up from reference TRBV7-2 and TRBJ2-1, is GAGVSQSPSNKVTEKGKDVELRCDPISGHTALYWYRQSLGQGLEFLIYFQGNSAPDKSGLPSDRFSAERTGGSVSTLTIQRTQQEDSAVYLCASSLSSGSYNEQFFGPGTRLTVL.